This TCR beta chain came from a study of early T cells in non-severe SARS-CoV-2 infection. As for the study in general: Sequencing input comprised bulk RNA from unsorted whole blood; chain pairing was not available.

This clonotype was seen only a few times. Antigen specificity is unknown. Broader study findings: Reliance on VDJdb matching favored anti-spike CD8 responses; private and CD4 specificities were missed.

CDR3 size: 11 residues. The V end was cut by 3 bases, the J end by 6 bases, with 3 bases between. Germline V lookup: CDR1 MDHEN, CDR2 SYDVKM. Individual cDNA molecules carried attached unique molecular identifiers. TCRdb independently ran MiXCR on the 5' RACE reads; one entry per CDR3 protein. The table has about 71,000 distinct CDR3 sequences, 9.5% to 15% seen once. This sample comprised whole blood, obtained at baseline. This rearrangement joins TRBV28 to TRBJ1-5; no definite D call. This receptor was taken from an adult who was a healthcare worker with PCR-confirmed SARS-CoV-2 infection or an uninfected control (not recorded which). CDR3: CASSFSQPQHF. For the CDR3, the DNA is TGTGCCAGCAGTTTCTCTCAGCCCCAGCATTTT.